Each of the 24 T cell receptor beta chains below was sequenced from the same sample in a study of blood T cell repertoires in COVID-19. TCRdb's table, derived via immunoSEQ multiplex PCR, lists solely in-frame clones and lacks some. The table lists 100,000 to 150,000 clones, about 90% of them singletons, with 7% to 9% in the top ten. Specimen: peripheral blood. These receptors were obtained from a human donor in a cohort sampled during active COVID-19.

This clone was recorded only once. The J gene is TRBJ2-1, the V gene TRBV2, with 8 bases that match TRBD2. Trimming removed 4 bases from V and 4 bases from J; junction bases left unmatched: 3. There are 14 residues in the CDR3. CDR1 and CDR2 (germline): SNHLY, FYNNEI. For the CDR3, the DNA is TGTGCCAGCAGTGTACGGGGGGGATACAATGAGCAGTTCTTC. Its translation is CASSVRGGYNEQFF.

This chain uses TRBV18 with TRBJ2-3; D uncertain. The length of the CDR3 is 14 residues. Germline CDR1 KGHSH, CDR2 LQKENI. The germline V and J ends were trimmed by 2 bases and 5 bases, with 11 bases remaining between them. This chain's CDR3 is CASSPSLVGDTQYF. CDR3 DNA sequence: TGTGCCAGCTCACCATCCCTAGTAGGAGATACGCAGTATTTT.

This clone was observed a few times. The V call is TRBV24-1, the J call TRBJ2-7; TRBD2 matches at 7 bases. Germline loops: CDR1 KGHDR, CDR2 SFDVKD. Trimming removed 4 bases from V and 7 bases from J; junction bases left unmatched: 6. This CDR3 comprises 13 residues. CDR3 in amino acids: CATSDREVGEQYF. The DNA for the CDR3 is TGTGCCACCAGTGACCGGGAGGTAGGTGAGCAGTACTTC.

The chain couples TRBV6-4 to TRBJ2-1, with 10 bases matching TRBD1. In germline, CDR1 is MRHNA, CDR2 SNTAGT. V lost 3 bases and J lost 8; bases outside the gene matches: 7. The CDR3 covers 15 residues. The CDR3, as DNA: TGTGCCAGCAGTGAGAAGACAGGGGGCAATTATGAGCAGTTCTTC. Encoded protein: CASSEKTGGNYEQFF.

The rearrangement links TRBV7-2 to TRBJ2-1; the match to TRBD2 covers 7 bases. Germline lookup yields CDR1 SGHTA and CDR2 FQGNSA. The CDR3 extends over 14 amino acids. V gave up 4 bases and J gave up 5 bases; unmatched junction bases: 5. In DNA, the CDR3 is TGTGCCAGCAGCTCCAGGGACTATAACAATGAGCAGTTCTTC. It is translated as CASSSRDYNNEQFF.

The chain couples TRBV19 to TRBJ1-6; unclear D gene. The CDR3 contains 14 residues. Deletions cut 6 bases from V and 2 bases from J, with 8 bases between. CDR1 is LNHDA and CDR2 is SQIVND in the germline V gene (reference sequence). CDR3 in DNA: TGTGCCAGTAGCACGGGAACCTATAATTCACCCCTCCACTTT. This translates into CASSTGTYNSPLHF.

This rearrangement joins TRBV5-4 to TRBJ1-4; D gene uncertain. This CDR3 has 14 residues. Per the germline V gene, CDR1 is SGHNT and CDR2 is YYREEE (reference sequence). The V and J ends lost 1 base and 8 bases respectively, with 12 bases between them. The chain's CDR3 is CASSLTHSGEKLFF. The CDR3 region has the DNA TGTGCCAGCAGCTTGACCCACAGCGGGGAAAAACTGTTTTTT.

This chain connects TRBV7-6 to TRBJ1-1, with D uncertain. CDR3 size: 16 residues. Per the germline V gene, CDR1 is SGHVS and CDR2 is FNYEAQ. The ends were cut back, 2 bases at V and 2 bases at J, with 15 bases in the middle. CDR3 bases: TGTGCCAGCAGCTTAAGCGCTGTCCGGGGTAACACTGAAGCTTTCTTT. The encoded protein is CASSLSAVRGNTEAFF.

The chain carries TRBV7-9 and TRBJ1-2; D gene uncertain. Trimming took 0 bases from V and 4 from J, leaving 6 bases between them. The CDR3 is 13 amino acids. Per germline, CDR1 SEHNR and CDR2 FQNEAQ (reference sequence). The CDR3 region is CASSLASTYGYTF. In DNA, the CDR3 is TGTGCCAGCAGCTTAGCGAGTACCTATGGCTACACCTTC.

J is TRBJ2-3 and V is TRBV7-3; D unresolved. Germline loops: CDR1 SGHTA, CDR2 FQGTGA. This CDR3 has 13 amino acids. Between the trimmed V and J ends, which lost 5 bases and 4 bases, there was a span of 10 bases. The CDR3: CASSPRGADTQYF. The CDR3 coding sequence is TGTGCCAGCAGCCCGAGAGGAGCAGATACGCAGTATTTT.

The chain recombines TRBV10-3 with TRBJ2-7; 9 bases are a match to TRBD2. Per germline, CDR1 ENHRY and CDR2 SYGVKD. The CDR3 has 14 amino acids. J was trimmed by 4 bases and V by 7 bases; bases with no gene match: 8. In DNA, the CDR3 is TGTGCCATCAATCCAGCGGGGGGTGCGTACGAGCAGTACTTC. This codes for CAINPAGGAYEQYF.

The chain combines TRBV2 with TRBJ2-1; 15 bases map to TRBD2. The length of the CDR3 is 15 residues. Germline loops: CDR1 SNHLY, CDR2 FYNNEI. V shed 6 bases, J shed 7 bases, and the junction held 4 bases outside the gene matches. The CDR3, as DNA: TGTGCCAGCAGGGCCGGGACTAGCGGGAGGAATGAGCAGTTCTTC. Translated, it gives CASRAGTSGRNEQFF.

This chain connects TRBV19 to TRBJ1-1; the D gene is possibly TRBD1 (5 bases). The CDR3 is 15 residues long. Germline values: CDR1 LNHDA, CDR2 SQIVND (reference sequence). V lost 4 bases and J lost 4, with 16 bases in between. CDR3 DNA sequence: TGTGCCAGTAGTACGGGAGGGACCCGGGGCACTGAAGCTTTCTTT. This codes for CASSTGGTRGTEAFF.

A single count supports this clone. The CDR3 protein is CASSRSGTSEADTQYF. The CDR3 DNA sequence: TGCGCCAGCAGCAGATCGGGGACTAGCGAGGCAGATACGCAGTATTTT. V and J are TRBV5-1 and TRBJ2-3; TRBD2 matches at 10 bases. After removal of 4 bases from V and 4 bases from J, the junction contained 9 bases not matched to a gene. Germline lookup yields CDR1 SGHRS and CDR2 YFSETQ. The CDR3 length is 16 residues.

CDR3 loop: CASSSQGAPVAEAFF. The DNA for the CDR3 is TGTGCCAGCAGCTCACAGGGGGCGCCCGTAGCTGAAGCTTTCTTT. This chain links TRBV11-2 with TRBJ1-1; 9 nucleotides line up with TRBD1. Germline V CDR1 and CDR2: SGHAT, FQNNGV. There are 15 residues in the CDR3. The J segment lost 6 bases and the V segment lost 4 bases, leaving 9 bases of the junction unmatched.

V and J are TRBV3-1 (or the pseudogene TRBV3-2) and TRBJ1-1; perhaps TRBD1 as D (6 bases). This CDR3 has 19 residues. From germline, CDR1 is LGHDT and CDR2 YNNKEL (reference sequence). V was clipped by 0 bases and J by 2 bases, with 22 bases between them. CDR3 amino acids: CASSQDQVGAGDDNTEAFF. DNA of the CDR3: TGTGCCAGCAGCCAAGATCAGGTGGGGGCAGGGGACGACAACACTGAAGCTTTCTTT.

A few counts support this clone. The V gene is TRBV6-6, the J gene TRBJ2-3; 9 positions match TRBD2. Unmatched junction bases numbered 8, after V lost 2 bases and J lost 8 bases. Germline loops: CDR1 MNHNY, CDR2 SVGAGI (reference sequence). The length of the CDR3 is 15 residues. The DNA of the CDR3 is TGTGCCAGCAGTTACGGCGGGAGGGAGTCAGGTACGCAGTATTTT. It is translated as CASSYGGRESGTQYF.

The V call is TRBV5-1, the J call TRBJ2-1; D is unclear. The germline gives CDR1 SGHRS, CDR2 YFSETQ. This CDR3 spans 15 amino acids. V was pared by 1 base and J by 0 bases, with 8 bases between. CDR3 residues: CASSLSLSSYNEQFF. CDR3 bases: TGCGCCAGCAGCTTGAGCCTAAGCTCCTACAATGAGCAGTTCTTC. The full variable domain, its missing parts supplied by reference TRBV5-1 and TRBJ2-1, is KAGVTQTPRYLIKTRGQQVTLSCSPISGHRSVSWYQQTPGQGLQFLFEYFSETQRNKGNFPGRFSGRQFSNSRSEMNVSTLELGDSALYLCASSLSLSSYNEQFFGPGTRLTVL.

The gene calls are TRBV9 and TRBJ2-7; TRBD1 aligns across 8 bases. Per germline, CDR1 SGDLS and CDR2 YYNGEE. V shed 2 bases and J 0 bases; nucleotides not matched to a gene: 4. The CDR3 has 15 amino acids. DNA of the CDR3: TGTGCCAGCAGCGTTGGACAGGGCCTCTCCTACGAGCAGTACTTC. Translating gives CASSVGQGLSYEQYF.

The chain recombines TRBV10-3 with TRBJ1-1, with 12 bases lining up with TRBD1. J was trimmed by 11 bases and V by 2 bases; bases with no gene match: 9. This CDR3 is 15 amino acids long. Germline assignment: CDR1 ENHRY and CDR2 SYGVKD. CDR3 region: CAISEPGQGASQAFF. CDR3 nucleotide sequence: TGTGCCATCAGTGAGCCGGGACAGGGGGCAAGTCAGGCTTTCTTT.

This clone was counted a single time. The chain couples TRBV29-1 to TRBJ2-7, with a tentative D call TRBD1 (6 bases). Germline V lookup: CDR1 SQVTM, CDR2 ANQGSEA. Trimming removed 4 bases from V and 0 bases from J, with 13 bases in between. This CDR3 has 14 residues. CDR3: CSVARGGSSYEQYF. The CDR3 region has the DNA TGCAGCGTTGCTAGAGGGGGATCCTCCTACGAGCAGTACTTC.

The chain carries TRBV7-8 and TRBJ2-7, with 8 bases aligning to TRBD1. V trimming: 5 bases; J trimming: 5 bases; junction bases outside the gene matches: 2. CDR1 and CDR2 from the germline V gene are SGHVS and FQNEAQ. This CDR3 contains 12 residues. The CDR3: CASSPDRDEQYF. In DNA form, the CDR3 reads TGTGCCAGCAGCCCGGACAGGGACGAGCAGTACTTC.

The V and J genes are TRBV27 and TRBJ1-6; 9 bases agree with TRBD1. This CDR3 contains 16 residues. With 6 bases clipped from V and 7 bases from J, the junction kept 10 bases outside the gene matches. The germline CDR1 and CDR2 sequences are MNHEY and SMNVEV (reference sequence). CDR3 coding DNA: TGTGCCAGCAGAACCCAGTGGGGGACAGGGAATTCACCCCTCCACTTT. Translated, it gives CASRTQWGTGNSPLHF.

The rearrangement uses TRBV18 and TRBJ2-3; 10 bases fit TRBD2. The CDR3 totals 17 residues. Germline V gene sequence: CDR1 KGHSH, CDR2 LQKENI. V lost 3 bases to trimming and J lost 1 base; unmatched junction nucleotides: 7. This CDR3 is CASSPQRGGRGTDTQYF. DNA of the CDR3: TGTGCCAGCTCACCCCAGCGGGGGGGCCGAGGCACAGATACGCAGTATTTT.